The sequence of this TCR beta chain was determined in a study of blood T cell repertoires in COVID-19. The CDR3 runs 15 residues. V lost 3 bases to trimming and J lost 1 base, with 11 bases between them. The germline V gene encodes CDR1 SGDLS and CDR2 YYNGEE. Some clones are missing from TCRdb's copy, which holds only in-frame ones; the method was immunoSEQ multiplex PCR. The profile shows roughly 240,000 clones, roughly 86% of them singletons. This TCR came from a man younger than 30 with active or convalescent COVID-19. This sequence joins TRBV9 and TRBJ1-3; D is unclear. Sequencing used peripheral blood. In DNA form, the CDR3 reads TGTGCCAGCAGCGCCACTATGGCGTCTGGAAACACCATATATTTT. It encodes CASSATMASGNTIYF.